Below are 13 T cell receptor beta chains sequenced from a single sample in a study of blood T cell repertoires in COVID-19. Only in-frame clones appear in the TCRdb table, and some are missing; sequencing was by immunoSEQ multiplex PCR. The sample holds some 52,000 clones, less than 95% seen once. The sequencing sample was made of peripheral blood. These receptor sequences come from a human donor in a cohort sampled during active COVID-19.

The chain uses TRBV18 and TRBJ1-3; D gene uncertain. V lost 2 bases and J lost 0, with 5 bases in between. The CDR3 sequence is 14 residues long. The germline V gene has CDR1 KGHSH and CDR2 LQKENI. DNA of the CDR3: TGTGCCAGCTCACCAGCTACCTCTGGAAACACCATATATTTT. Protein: CASSPATSGNTIYF.

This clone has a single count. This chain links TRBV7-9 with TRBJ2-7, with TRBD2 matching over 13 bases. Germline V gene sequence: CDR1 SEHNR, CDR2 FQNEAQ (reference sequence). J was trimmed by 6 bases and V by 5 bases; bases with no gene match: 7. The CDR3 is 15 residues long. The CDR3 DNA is TGTGCCAGCAGCCGTCCGGGACTAGCGGGATTCGAGCAGTACTTC. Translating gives CASSRPGLAGFEQYF.

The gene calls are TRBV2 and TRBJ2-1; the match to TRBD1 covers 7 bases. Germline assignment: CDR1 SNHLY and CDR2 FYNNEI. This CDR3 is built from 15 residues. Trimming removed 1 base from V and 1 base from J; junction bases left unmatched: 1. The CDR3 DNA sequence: TGTGCCAGCAGTGAAGAGACAGGGTCCTACAATGAGCAGTTCTTC. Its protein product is CASSEETGSYNEQFF.

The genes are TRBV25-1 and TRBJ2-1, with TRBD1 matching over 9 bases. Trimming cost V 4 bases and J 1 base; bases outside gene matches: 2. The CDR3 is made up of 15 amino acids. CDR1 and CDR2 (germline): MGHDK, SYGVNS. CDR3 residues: CASSATGGSYNEQFF. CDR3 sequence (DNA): TGTGCCAGCAGTGCGACAGGGGGTTCCTACAATGAGCAGTTCTTC.

The CDR3 here is CASSLGAFDTQYF. The CDR3 DNA reads as TGTGCCAGCAGCTTGGGGGCTTTTGATACGCAGTATTTT. The chain combines TRBV7-9 with TRBJ2-3, with D possibly matching TRBD1 (6 bases). The germline V gene encodes CDR1 SEHNR and CDR2 FQNEAQ (reference sequence). The CDR3 extends over 13 amino acids. The ends were cut back, 3 bases at V and 6 bases at J, with 10 bases in the middle.

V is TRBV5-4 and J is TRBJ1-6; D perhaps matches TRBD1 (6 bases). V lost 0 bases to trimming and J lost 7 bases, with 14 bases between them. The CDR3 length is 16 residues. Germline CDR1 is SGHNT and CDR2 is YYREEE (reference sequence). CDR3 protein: CASSLDFGQKNSPLHF. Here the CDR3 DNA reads TGTGCCAGCAGCTTGGATTTTGGACAGAAGAATTCACCCCTCCACTTT. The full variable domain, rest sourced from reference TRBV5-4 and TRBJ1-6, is ETGVTQSPTHLIKTRGQQVTLRCSSQSGHNTVSWYQQALGQGPQFIFQYYREEENGRGNFPPRFSGLQFPNYSSELNVNALELDDSALYLCASSLDFGQKNSPLHFGNGTRLTVT.

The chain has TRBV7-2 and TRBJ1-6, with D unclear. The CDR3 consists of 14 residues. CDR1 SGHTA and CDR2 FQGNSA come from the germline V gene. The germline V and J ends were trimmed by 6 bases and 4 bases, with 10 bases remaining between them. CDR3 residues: CASRAGSYNSPLHF. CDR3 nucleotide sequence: TGTGCCAGCAGGGCCGGGAGTTATAATTCACCCCTCCACTTT.

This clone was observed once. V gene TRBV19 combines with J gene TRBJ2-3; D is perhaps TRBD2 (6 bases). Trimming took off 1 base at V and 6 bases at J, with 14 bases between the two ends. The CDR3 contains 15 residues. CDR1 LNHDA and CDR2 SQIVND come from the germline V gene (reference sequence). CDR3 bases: TGTGCCAGTAGTATAGGGGGAACCCGGGAGGATACGCAGTATTTT. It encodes CASSIGGTREDTQYF.

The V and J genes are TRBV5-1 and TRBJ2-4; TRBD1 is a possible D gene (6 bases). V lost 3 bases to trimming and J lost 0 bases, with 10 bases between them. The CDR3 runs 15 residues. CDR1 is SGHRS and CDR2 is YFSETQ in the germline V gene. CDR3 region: CASSSGHIAKNIQYF. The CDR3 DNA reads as TGCGCCAGCAGCTCGGGACACATAGCCAAAAACATTCAGTACTTC.

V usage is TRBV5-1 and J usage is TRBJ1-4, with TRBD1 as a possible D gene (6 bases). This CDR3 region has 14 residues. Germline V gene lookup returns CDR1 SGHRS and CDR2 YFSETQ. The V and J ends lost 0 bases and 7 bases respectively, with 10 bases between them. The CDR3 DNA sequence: TGCGCCAGCAGCTTGGACAGGGCGGGTGAAAAACTGTTTTTT. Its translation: CASSLDRAGEKLFF.

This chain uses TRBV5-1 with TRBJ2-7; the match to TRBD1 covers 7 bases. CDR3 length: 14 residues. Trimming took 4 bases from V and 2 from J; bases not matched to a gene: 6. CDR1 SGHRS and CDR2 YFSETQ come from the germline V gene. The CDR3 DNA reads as TGCGCCAGCAGCCGAGGGGACAGCCCCTACGAGCAGTACTTC. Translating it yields CASSRGDSPYEQYF. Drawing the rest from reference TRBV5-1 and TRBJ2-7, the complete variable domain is KAGVTQTPRYLIKTRGQQVTLSCSPISGHRSVSWYQQTPGQGLQFLFEYFSETQRNKGNFPGRFSGRQFSNSRSEMNVSTLELGDSALYLCASSRGDSPYEQYFGPGTRLTVT.

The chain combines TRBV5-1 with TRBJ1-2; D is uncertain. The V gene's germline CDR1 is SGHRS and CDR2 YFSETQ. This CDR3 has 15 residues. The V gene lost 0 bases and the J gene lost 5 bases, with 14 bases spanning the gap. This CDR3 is CASSLGGRFPYGYTF. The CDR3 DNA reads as TGCGCCAGCAGCTTGGGTGGCAGGTTCCCTTATGGCTACACCTTC.

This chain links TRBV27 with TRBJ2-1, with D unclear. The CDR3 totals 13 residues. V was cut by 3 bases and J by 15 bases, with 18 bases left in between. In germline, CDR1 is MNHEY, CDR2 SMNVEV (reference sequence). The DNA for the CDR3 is TGTGCCAGCAGTTTGGGTCCCGACTTAGTAGCGTTCTTC. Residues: CASSLGPDLVAFF.